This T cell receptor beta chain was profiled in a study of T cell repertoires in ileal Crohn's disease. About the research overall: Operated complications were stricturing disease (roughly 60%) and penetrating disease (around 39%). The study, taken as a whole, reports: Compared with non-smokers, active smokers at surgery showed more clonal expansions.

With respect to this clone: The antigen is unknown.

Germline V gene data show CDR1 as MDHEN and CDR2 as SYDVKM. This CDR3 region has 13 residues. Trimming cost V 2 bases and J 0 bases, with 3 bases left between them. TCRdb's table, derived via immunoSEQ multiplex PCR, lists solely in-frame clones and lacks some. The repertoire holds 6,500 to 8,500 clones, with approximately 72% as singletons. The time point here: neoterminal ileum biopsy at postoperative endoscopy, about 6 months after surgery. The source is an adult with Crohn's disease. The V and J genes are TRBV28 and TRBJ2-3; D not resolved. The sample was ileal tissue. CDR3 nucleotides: TGTGCCAGCAGTTTACGTAGCACAGATACGCAGTATTTT. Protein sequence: CASSLRSTDTQYF.